This TCR beta chain was identified in a study of T-cell reconstitution after alpha-beta-depleted transplantation in children. Germline CDR1 is SQVTM and CDR2 is ANQGSEA. This CDR3 has 13 residues. Trimming removed 0 bases at V and 0 bases at J, with 5 bases between. TCRbeta library preparation incorporated unique molecular identifiers. TCRdb passed the PCR reads through MiXCR, listing each CDR3 protein once. This sample has 500,000 to 600,000 distinct CDR3 sequences, with 32% found just once. This clonotype was seen more than once but under ten times. The chain links TRBV29-1 to TRBJ1-1; no clear D gene. The origin of this receptor is a human donor who donated a stem cell graft to a child with aplastic anemia. The source was PBMCs from the stem cell graft donor, collected from the stem cell graft. The CDR3 here is CSVEDAVNTEAFF. Written as DNA, the CDR3 is TGCAGCGTTGAAGATGCGGTGAACACTGAAGCTTTCTTT. The full variable domain, with the rest looked up from reference TRBV29-1 and TRBJ1-1, is SAVISQKPSRDICQRGTSLTIQCQVDSQVTMMFWYRQQPGQSLTLIATANQGSEATYESGFVIDKFPISRPNLTFSTLTVSNMSPEDSSIYLCSVEDAVNTEAFFGQGTRLTVV.